This TCR beta chain comes out of a study of OX40 agonist ivuxolimab in advanced cancers. Findings of the study overall: Blood T cells, both CD4+ and CD8+, expanded clonally by week 6 at 0.1 to 3.0 mg/kg. Expanded clones were, on average, more numerous in CD8+ T cells than in CD4+.

Cycle 7 day 1, cycle 4 day 1, and baseline were the timepoints at which blood was sampled. Method: immunoSEQ multiplex PCR; TCRdb's copy keeps in-frame clones and lacks some. Among roughly 76,000 clones listed, about 91% were seen once. Concerning this clone: Its antigen is not identified. A read error may produce the germline difference seen at one junction end.

The CDR3 length is 14 residues. Germline V lookup: CDR1 SGHTA, CDR2 FQGTGA. The clonotype originates from an adult with an advanced solid tumor such as melanoma, head and neck, liver or kidney cancer. The sample was CD4+ or CD8+ T cells sorted from blood, taken in a trial of the OX40 agonist ivuxolimab. The chain joins TRBV7-3 to TRBJ1-1, with 8 nucleotides matching TRBD1. As DNA, the CDR3 is TGTGCCAGCAGCGTAACAGGGGGAAACACTGAAGCTTTCTTT. It specifies CASSVTGGNTEAFF.